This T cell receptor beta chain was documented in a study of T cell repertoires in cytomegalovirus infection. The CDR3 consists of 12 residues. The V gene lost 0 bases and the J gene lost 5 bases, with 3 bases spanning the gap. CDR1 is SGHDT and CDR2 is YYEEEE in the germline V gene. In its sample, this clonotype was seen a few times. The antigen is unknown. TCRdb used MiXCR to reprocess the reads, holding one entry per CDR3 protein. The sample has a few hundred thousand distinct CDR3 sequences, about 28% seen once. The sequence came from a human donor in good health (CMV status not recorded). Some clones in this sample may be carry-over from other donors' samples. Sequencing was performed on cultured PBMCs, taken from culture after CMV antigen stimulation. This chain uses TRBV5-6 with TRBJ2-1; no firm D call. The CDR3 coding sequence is TGTGCCAGCAGCTTGGGAAACAATGAGCAGTTCTTC. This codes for CASSLGNNEQFF.